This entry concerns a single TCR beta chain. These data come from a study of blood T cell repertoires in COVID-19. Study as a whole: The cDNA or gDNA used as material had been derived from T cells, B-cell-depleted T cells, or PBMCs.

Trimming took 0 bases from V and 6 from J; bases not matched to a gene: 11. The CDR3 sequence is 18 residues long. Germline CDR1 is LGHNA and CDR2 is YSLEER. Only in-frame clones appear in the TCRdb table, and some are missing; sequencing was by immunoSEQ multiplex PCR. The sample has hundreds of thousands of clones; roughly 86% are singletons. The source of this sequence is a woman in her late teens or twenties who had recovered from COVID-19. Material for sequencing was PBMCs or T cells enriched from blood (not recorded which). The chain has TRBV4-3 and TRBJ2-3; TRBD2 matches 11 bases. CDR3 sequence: CASSQDGTSGGGFDTQYF. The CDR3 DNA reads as TGCGCCAGCAGCCAAGATGGGACTAGCGGAGGGGGGTTTGATACGCAGTATTTT.